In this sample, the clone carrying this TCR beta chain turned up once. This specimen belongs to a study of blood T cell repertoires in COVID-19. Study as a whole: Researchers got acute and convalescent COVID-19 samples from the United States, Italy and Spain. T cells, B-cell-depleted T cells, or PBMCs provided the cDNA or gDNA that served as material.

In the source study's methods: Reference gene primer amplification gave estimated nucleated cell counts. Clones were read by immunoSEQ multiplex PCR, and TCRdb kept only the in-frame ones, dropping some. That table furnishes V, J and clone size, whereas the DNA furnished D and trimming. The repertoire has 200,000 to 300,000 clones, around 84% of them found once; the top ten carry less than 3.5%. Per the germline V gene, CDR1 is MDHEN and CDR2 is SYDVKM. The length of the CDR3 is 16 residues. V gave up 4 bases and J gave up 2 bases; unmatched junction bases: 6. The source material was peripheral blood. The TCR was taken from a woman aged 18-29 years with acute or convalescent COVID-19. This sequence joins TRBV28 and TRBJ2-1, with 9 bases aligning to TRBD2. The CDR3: CASSSASGRTYNEQFF. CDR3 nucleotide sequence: TGTGCCAGCAGTTCAGCAAGCGGGAGGACCTACAATGAGCAGTTCTTC.